This T cell receptor (beta chain) was sequenced in a study of early T cells in non-severe SARS-CoV-2 infection. As for the study in general: Chains were not paired, and sequencing was done on bulk RNA from unsorted whole blood. General observations from the study: VDJdb-based matching was biased toward anti-spike CD8 responses and missed private and CD4 specificities.

Researchers tagged individual cDNA molecules with unique molecular identifiers. TCRdb passed the 5' RACE reads through MiXCR, listing each CDR3 protein once. The sample includes approximately 100,000 distinct CDR3 sequences, 8% to 13% of them seen just once. Germline values: CDR1 SGHAT, CDR2 FQNNGV. The trim removed 4 bases at V and 5 bases at J, leaving 6 bases unmatched. The CDR3 runs 15 residues. Comments on this clonotype: Its antigen is undetermined.

Material: whole blood. The chain uses TRBV11-2 and TRBJ2-1, with 9 bases aligning to TRBD2. The TCR originated in an adult who was a healthcare worker with PCR-confirmed SARS-CoV-2 infection or an uninfected control (not recorded which). In DNA form, the CDR3 reads TGTGCCAGCAGCTACCAGCGGGGGGCCGACAATGAGCAGTTCTTC. It yields the protein CASSYQRGADNEQFF. The complete variable domain, with remaining parts taken from reference TRBV11-2 and TRBJ2-1, reads EAGVAQSPRYKIIEKRQSVAFWCNPISGHATLYWYQQILGQGPKLLIQFQNNGVVDDSQLPKDRFSAERLKGVDSTLKIQPAKLEDSAVYLCASSYQRGADNEQFFGPGTRLTVL.